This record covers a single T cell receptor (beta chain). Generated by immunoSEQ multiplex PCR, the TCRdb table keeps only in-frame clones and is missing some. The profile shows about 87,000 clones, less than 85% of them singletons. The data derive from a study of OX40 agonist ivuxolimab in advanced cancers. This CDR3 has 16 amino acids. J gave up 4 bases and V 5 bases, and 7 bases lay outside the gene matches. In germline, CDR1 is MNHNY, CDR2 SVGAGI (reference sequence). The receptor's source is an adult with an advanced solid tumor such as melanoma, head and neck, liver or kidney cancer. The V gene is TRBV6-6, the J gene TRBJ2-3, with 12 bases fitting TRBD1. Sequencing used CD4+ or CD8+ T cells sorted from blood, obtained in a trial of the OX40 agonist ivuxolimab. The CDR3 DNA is TGTGCCAGCAGTGGACCGGGACAGGGGGCTTCAGATACGCAGTATTTT. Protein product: CASSGPGQGASDTQYF.